The rows below give T cell receptor beta chains drawn from one sample of a study of identifying expanded T cells in peripheral blood. TCRdb keeps only in-frame clones here, not all; method: immunoSEQ multiplex PCR. The sample has 90,000 to 100,000 clones, roughly 90% seen once. Material: blood. The receptors shown here come from a person aged 18-70 years in good health. CDR3s leave out the opening cysteine and the closing phenylalanine or tryptophan. The order of the fields is D gene, J gene, V gene, CDR3 protein. D genes are given only for firm matches.

D: -; J: TRBJ1-5; V: TRBV28; CDR3: ASSEGGAQH
D: -; J: TRBJ2-1; V: TRBV9; CDR3: ASSPGLARDNEQF
D: TRBD1; J: TRBJ2-7; V: TRBV4-2; CDR3: ASSPEGAGTIYEQY
D: -; J: TRBJ2-4; V: TRBV6-1; CDR3: ASSDKKAKNIQY
D: TRBD1; J: TRBJ1-2; V: TRBV7-9; CDR3: ASSIQGAGANYGYT
D: -; J: TRBJ2-1; V: TRBV7-9; CDR3: ASSLDGEGGHEQF
D: -; J: TRBJ1-1; V: TRBV2; CDR3: ASRPDDTEAF
D: TRBD1; J: TRBJ1-4; V: TRBV28; CDR3: ASSPYSGQGREKLF
D: -; J: TRBJ2-2; V: TRBV11-1; CDR3: ASSFDPEVGTGELF
D: TRBD1; J: TRBJ2-1; V: TRBV11-2; CDR3: ASSLDGQGHEQF
D: -; J: TRBJ1-5; V: TRBV19; CDR3: ASSISQGQPQH
D: TRBD1; J: TRBJ1-6; V: TRBV4-3; CDR3: ASSSRTGDNSPLH
D: -; J: TRBJ2-4; V: TRBV18; CDR3: ASSPKQGDSVRRTKNIQY
D: TRBD2; J: TRBJ2-5; V: TRBV5-1; CDR3: ASSLELPSGGALYRETQY
D: TRBD2; J: TRBJ2-3; V: TRBV9; CDR3: ASSVSGTSSTDTQY
D: TRBD2; J: TRBJ2-1; V: TRBV19; CDR3: ASSTTGGEQF
D: -; J: TRBJ1-1; V: TRBV27; CDR3: ASSLPNSPGPNTEAF
D: TRBD1; J: TRBJ1-2; V: TRBV5-1; CDR3: ASSPGQGAGGYGYT
D: TRBD1; J: TRBJ1-6; V: TRBV4-1; CDR3: ASSQEAGGYNSPLH
D: -; J: TRBJ1-1; V: TRBV7-9; CDR3: ASSLGDDRSTEAF
D: TRBD2; J: TRBJ2-1; V: TRBV4-2; CDR3: ASSQDVAGIGNEQF
D: TRBD1; J: TRBJ2-7; V: TRBV15; CDR3: ATRGPGQGGEQY
D: -; J: TRBJ2-3; V: TRBV5-1; CDR3: ASSLGQGADTQY
D: -; J: TRBJ2-1; V: TRBV29-1; CDR3: SVDYYTRNEQF
D: TRBD1; J: TRBJ1-5; V: TRBV7-3; CDR3: ASSGFRTGGDSNQPQH
D: -; J: TRBJ1-2; V: TRBV6-1; CDR3: ASSEWNYGYT
D: -; J: TRBJ2-7; V: TRBV7-2; CDR3: ASSLGYPGEQY
D: -; J: TRBJ2-6; V: TRBV30; CDR3: AWGSPGSGANVLT
D: -; J: TRBJ1-6; V: TRBV15; CDR3: ATSRADIGPTLH
D: TRBD1; J: TRBJ1-2; V: TRBV19; CDR3: ASSSGQGDYGYT
D: -; J: TRBJ1-2; V: TRBV15; CDR3: ATSRDLQPNYGYT
D: -; J: TRBJ1-3; V: TRBV9; CDR3: ASSPLRTTDSYSGNTIY
D: -; J: TRBJ2-2; V: TRBV10-1; CDR3: ASTPRKVAGAVAGELF
D: -; J: TRBJ2-7; V: TRBV7-8; CDR3: ASSPRTTRTYEQY
D: -; J: TRBJ2-7; V: TRBV19; CDR3: ASSIRDGGGSEQY
D: -; J: TRBJ1-2; V: TRBV30; CDR3: AWSVRTDYGYT
D: -; J: TRBJ2-4; V: TRBV7-2; CDR3: ASSLGAVLAKNIQY
D: TRBD2; J: TRBJ2-2; V: TRBV15; CDR3: ATSRDREGAGELF
D: TRBD1; J: TRBJ2-5; V: TRBV15; CDR3: ATSRRTGGQETQY
D: -; J: TRBJ2-1; V: TRBV6-4; CDR3: ASSEQGAAYNEQF
D: TRBD1; J: TRBJ2-3; V: TRBV5-5; CDR3: ASSFGTGITSTDTQY
D: TRBD2; J: TRBJ2-5; V: TRBV4-1; CDR3: ASSQPGTSGEETQY
D: TRBD1; J: TRBJ1-2; V: TRBV2; CDR3: ASRAGTGLQEGYT
D: TRBD1; J: TRBJ2-1; V: TRBV9; CDR3: ASSVADRGSYEQF
D: -; J: TRBJ1-1; V: TRBV5-1; CDR3: ASSSSTEGDQAF
D: TRBD2; J: TRBJ2-2; V: TRBV29-1; CDR3: SVQREGRDTGELF
D: TRBD1; J: TRBJ2-2; V: TRBV5-1; CDR3: ASSLRRQGYSGELF
D: TRBD1; J: TRBJ1-2; V: TRBV19; CDR3: ASSIRATGGDNYGYT
D: TRBD1; J: TRBJ2-7; V: TRBV2; CDR3: ASSILGQSYEQY
D: -; J: TRBJ1-3; V: TRBV19; CDR3: ASSRLLGGSSGNTIY
D: TRBD1; J: TRBJ2-2; V: TRBV28; CDR3: ASSLGQKNTGELF